The 12 T cell receptor beta chains reported below all come from one sample, sequenced in a study of identical twins. TCRdb itself ran the 5' RACE reads through MiXCR, one entry per CDR3 protein. The sample shows 1.5 million or so distinct CDR3 sequences, more than 30% of them seen only once. The sample consisted of cord blood. Source of these receptors: a newborn girl in good health.

The CDR3 reads CSARGGSPDEQYF. The CDR3 nucleotides are TGCAGTGCTAGAGGCGGGAGTCCCGACGAGCAGTACTTC. The chain uses TRBV20-1 and TRBJ2-7; 7 nucleotides line up with TRBD2. The CDR3 is 13 amino acids. Trimming took 1 base from V and 5 from J; bases not matched to a gene: 5. Germline CDR1 and CDR2: DFQATT and SNEGSKA (reference sequence).

For this clonotype: A clone one base away is much larger, so this may be a read error. The V and J genes are TRBV7-2 and TRBJ2-3; D gene unclear. The CDR3 runs 14 residues. CDR1 is SGHTA, CDR2 FQGNSA, per germline. V was clipped by 1 base and J by 2 bases, with 7 bases between them. The CDR3 reads CASSLDCHTDTQYF. For the CDR3, the DNA is TGTGCCAGCAGCTTAGATTGCCACACAGATACGCAGTATTTT.

The rearrangement uses TRBV5-6 and TRBJ2-1; 9 bases are a match to TRBD2. Germline-derived CDR1 and CDR2 are SGHDT and YYEEEE. This CDR3 comprises 14 residues. Trimming cost V 2 bases and J 8 bases; bases outside gene matches: 5. The CDR3: CASSFRSGSDEQFF. DNA of the CDR3: TGTGCCAGCAGCTTTCGTAGCGGGAGCGATGAGCAGTTCTTC.

The chain joins TRBV6-5 to TRBJ1-4; possibly TRBD1 for D (5 bases). This CDR3 is 18 amino acids long. Germline lookup yields CDR1 MNHEY and CDR2 SVGAGI. Deletions cut 0 bases from V and 4 bases from J, with 18 bases between. CDR3 residues: CASSYSTAGWGNNEKLFF. In DNA, the CDR3 is TGTGCCAGCAGTTACTCCACGGCCGGATGGGGGAATAATGAAAAACTGTTTTTT.

This chain joins TRBV10-1 and TRBJ2-3, with D tentatively TRBD2 (7 bases). The V end lost 2 bases, the J end lost 3 bases, and 15 bases lay between the germline ends. This CDR3 has 16 residues. Germline assignment: CDR1 WNHNN and CDR2 SYGVQD (reference sequence). This CDR3 is CASSEHGGGGTDTQYF. CDR3 DNA sequence: TGCGCCAGCAGTGAGCATGGCGGGGGCGGAACAGATACGCAGTATTTT.

The V and J genes are TRBV11-2 and TRBJ1-1, with D possibly TRBD1 on 5 matching bases. Between the trimmed V and J ends, which lost 1 base and 4 bases, there was a span of 13 bases. Germline CDR1 and CDR2: SGHAT and FQNNGV. This CDR3 is built from 15 residues. The CDR3 is CASSLAVGGVTEAFF. The CDR3 DNA is TGTGCCAGCAGCTTAGCGGTGGGGGGAGTCACTGAAGCTTTCTTT.

This clonotype was detected ten times or more. V and J are TRBV12-3 or TRBV12-4 and TRBJ2-7; D gene unclear. The V and J ends lost 2 bases and 6 bases respectively, with 11 bases between them. CDR3 size: 13 residues. CDR3 sequence: CASSLFGGSEQYF. The CDR3, as DNA: TGTGCCAGCAGTTTATTCGGCGGAAGCGAGCAGTACTTC.

This clonotype occurred a few times. The chain uses TRBV5-5 and TRBJ1-4, with a weak D call TRBD1 (6 bases). V was clipped by 0 bases and J by 6 bases, with 12 bases between them. The CDR3 length is 15 residues. CDR1 and CDR2 from the germline V gene are SGHKS and YYEKEE (reference sequence). The CDR3 is CASSLGTALDEKLFF. The CDR3 DNA reads TGTGCCAGCAGCTTGGGGACAGCACTGGATGAAAAACTGTTTTTT.

This clonotype occurred a few times. The genes are TRBV20-1 and TRBJ1-4, with D hard to call. CDR1 is DFQATT, CDR2 SNEGSKA, per germline (reference sequence). CDR3 size: 13 residues. V lost 2 bases, J lost 4 bases, and 8 bases lay in between. Written as DNA, the CDR3 is TGCAGTGCTAGACGTGGGTTTAATGAAAAACTGTTTTTT. It specifies CSARRGFNEKLFF.

This clonotype was detected a few times. V gene TRBV15 combines with J gene TRBJ1-1; D remains unclear. Germline V gene data show CDR1 as LNHNV and CDR2 as YYDKDF (reference sequence). The germline V and J ends were trimmed by 1 base and 7 bases, with 10 bases remaining between them. The CDR3 totals 13 residues. The chain's CDR3 is CATSRGREYEAFF. The CDR3, as DNA: TGTGCCACCAGCAGAGGAAGGGAATATGAAGCTTTCTTT.

On this clonotype: At one end, the junction sequence differs from germline, possibly due to a read error. The rearrangement uses TRBV7-9 and TRBJ2-1; D is perhaps TRBD1 or TRBD2 (5 bases each). Germline values: CDR1 SEHNR, CDR2 FQNEAQ (reference sequence). The CDR3 has 12 residues. The CDR3 bases are TGTGCCAGCAGCTTCTGGGGGAATGATCAGTTCTTC. Translating gives CASSFWGNDQFF.

The chain joins TRBV4-2 to TRBJ2-7; D possibly uses TRBD1 or TRBD2 (5 bases each). Germline values: CDR1 LGHNA, CDR2 YNFKEQ. There are 16 residues in the CDR3. V dropped 2 bases and J dropped 0 bases, with 14 bases sitting between them. Here the CDR3 reads CASSQQGGGSSYEQYF. CDR3 nucleotides: TGTGCCAGCAGCCAACAGGGTGGGGGAAGCTCCTACGAGCAGTACTTC.